One T cell receptor (beta chain) is described in this entry. Its antigen is not known. It was by 5'RACE template switching with UMIs that TCR beta cDNA was made. TCRdb derives one entry per CDR3 protein from the 5' RACE reads, leaving out DNA. The sample shows around 280,000 distinct CDR3 sequences, and around 0.37% sits with its ten largest clones. This sample is part of a study of T cells expressing NK-cell markers. On the study more broadly: Sorted T-cell subsets CD3+CD56+NKG2C+, CD3+CD56+NKG2C- and CD3+CD56-NKG2C+ were TCR beta-sequenced.

CDR3 length equals 13 residues. Germline V gene lookup returns CDR1 SGHAT and CDR2 FQNNGV. Findings and caveats of the study: In several donors, dominant clonotypes made up about 25-65% of CD3+CD56-NKG2C+ cells.

Sequenced sample: blood T cells: a sorted CD56 or NKG2C T cell subset, CD4+ or CD8+ T cells, or bulk PBMC T cells (not recorded which). The source of this sequence is a man aged 18 to 29 in good health. The V gene is TRBV11-2, the J gene TRBJ1-5. CDR3 residues: CASSLIPDQPHHF.